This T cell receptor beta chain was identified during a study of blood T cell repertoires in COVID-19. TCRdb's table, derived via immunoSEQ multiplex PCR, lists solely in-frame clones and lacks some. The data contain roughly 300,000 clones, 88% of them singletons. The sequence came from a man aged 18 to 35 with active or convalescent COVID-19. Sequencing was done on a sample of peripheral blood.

The CDR3 loop is CASSLEGKDGNQPQHF. For the CDR3, the DNA is TGTGCCAGCAGCTTGGAGGGGAAAGATGGCAATCAGCCCCAGCATTTT. The chain employs TRBV5-4 and TRBJ1-5, with D possibly matching TRBD1 (5 bases). Germline loops: CDR1 SGHNT, CDR2 YYREEE (reference sequence). CDR3 length equals 16 residues. The germline V and J ends were trimmed by 0 bases and 2 bases, with 12 bases remaining between them.